The clone carrying this TCR beta chain was counted ten times or more. For the second PCR, which ran for roughly 7 to 11 cycles, a sample-barcoded 5' primer and a J-beta primer mix were used. TCRdb fed the 5' RACE reads into MiXCR, producing one record per CDR3 protein. Of hundreds of thousands of distinct CDR3 sequences in the sample, around two fifths were seen once. Each sample used at least 7 million PBMCs. Samples each had at least 6 micrograms of total RNA extracted. The data are from a study of blood T cells in healthy people across ages. The CDR3 totals 13 residues. Germline CDR1 SQVTM, CDR2 ANQGSEA. Trimming took off 7 bases at V and 2 bases at J, with 15 bases between the two ends.

The clonotype was recovered from a man older than 75 in good health. Source material: blood. The chain recombines TRBV29-1 with TRBJ2-7; D possibly corresponds to TRBD1 (6 bases). Here the CDR3 reads CSAHTGPTYEQYF. The CDR3 nucleotides are TGCAGCGCTCATACAGGGCCTACCTACGAGCAGTACTTC.